The clone carrying this TCR beta chain was counted at least ten times. The antigen is unknown. Arm-PCR with iRepertoire HTBI primers amplified the CDR3 regions for these TCR beta libraries. TCRdb ran MiXCR on the multiplex PCR reads and lists one entry per CDR3 protein. The sample contains 450,000 or so distinct CDR3 sequences, roughly 20% of which appear only once. These data belong to a study of regulatory T cells in long-lasting Graves disease. Overall study results and limits: Sharing of public clonotypes was greater in persistent patients (about 2,700) than in new patients (around 930).

V lost 3 bases to trimming and J lost 4 bases, with 22 bases between them. The CDR3 length is 17 residues. CDR1 is SGHVS, CDR2 FQNEAQ, per germline. Time point noted: persistent/refractory GD, antithyroid drugs over 5 years with positive TRAb. TCR sequences were obtained from RNA taken from PBMCs. The rearrangement links TRBV7-8 to TRBJ2-7; tentative D call: TRBD2 (6 bases). The clonotype comes from a female donor with Graves disease. The material sequenced was peripheral blood mononuclear cells (PBMCs), taken when the disease was refractory, from a patient treated with antithyroid drugs. The CDR3 coding sequence is TGTGCCAGCAGCTTGGGGATGGCGGACTGGGAGGTGTACGAGCAGTACTTC. As protein: CASSLGMADWEVYEQYF.